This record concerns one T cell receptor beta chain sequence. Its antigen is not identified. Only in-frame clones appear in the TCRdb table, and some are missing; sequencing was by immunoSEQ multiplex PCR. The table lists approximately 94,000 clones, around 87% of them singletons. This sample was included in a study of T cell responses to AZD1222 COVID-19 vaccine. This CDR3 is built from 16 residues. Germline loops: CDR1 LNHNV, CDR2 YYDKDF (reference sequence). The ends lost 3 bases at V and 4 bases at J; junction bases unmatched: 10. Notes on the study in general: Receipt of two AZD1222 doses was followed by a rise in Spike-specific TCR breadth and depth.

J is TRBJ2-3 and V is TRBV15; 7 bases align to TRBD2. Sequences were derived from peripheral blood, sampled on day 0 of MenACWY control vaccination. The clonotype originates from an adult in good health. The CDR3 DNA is TGTGCCACCAGCAGTGGAGCGGGAAGTGGGGCAGATACGCAGTATTTT. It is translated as CATSSGAGSGADTQYF.